This T cell receptor (beta chain) is drawn from a study of T cell changes during pregnancy in multiple sclerosis. TCRdb keeps only in-frame clones here, not all; method: immunoSEQ multiplex PCR. The table has approximately 25,000 clones, 88% seen once. The length of the CDR3 is 18 residues. The J segment lost 6 bases and the V segment lost 1 base, leaving 15 bases of the junction unmatched. CDR1 SEHNR and CDR2 FQNEAQ come from the germline V gene (reference sequence). Specimen: CD8+ T cells from peripheral blood mononuclear cells, collected in the second trimester of pregnancy. The sequence was collected from a female donor with multiple sclerosis, enrolled in a pregnancy study. The rearrangement links TRBV7-9 to TRBJ2-3, with 8 bases aligning to TRBD2. The CDR3 DNA sequence: TGTGCCAGCAGCTTAGGGTTTTCGGGGGGGCGTGTGACTGATACGCAGTATTTT. This codes for CASSLGFSGGRVTDTQYF.